This TCR beta chain was observed in a study of identical twins. With 8 bases clipped from V and 2 bases from J, the junction kept 5 bases outside the gene matches. The CDR3 covers 13 residues. Germline V CDR1 and CDR2: SGHTA, FQGNSA. Using its own MiXCR run on the 5' RACE reads, TCRdb lists one record per CDR3 protein. This table holds some 1,600,000 distinct CDR3 sequences, more than 30% found once. The sequencing sample was made of cord blood. The rearrangement links TRBV7-2 to TRBJ2-5; 7 bases line up with TRBD1. The receptor comes from a newborn girl in good health. The CDR3 DNA follows: TGTGCCAGCGTGGGGACAGCTCAAGAGACCCAGTACTTC. Its protein is CASVGTAQETQYF.